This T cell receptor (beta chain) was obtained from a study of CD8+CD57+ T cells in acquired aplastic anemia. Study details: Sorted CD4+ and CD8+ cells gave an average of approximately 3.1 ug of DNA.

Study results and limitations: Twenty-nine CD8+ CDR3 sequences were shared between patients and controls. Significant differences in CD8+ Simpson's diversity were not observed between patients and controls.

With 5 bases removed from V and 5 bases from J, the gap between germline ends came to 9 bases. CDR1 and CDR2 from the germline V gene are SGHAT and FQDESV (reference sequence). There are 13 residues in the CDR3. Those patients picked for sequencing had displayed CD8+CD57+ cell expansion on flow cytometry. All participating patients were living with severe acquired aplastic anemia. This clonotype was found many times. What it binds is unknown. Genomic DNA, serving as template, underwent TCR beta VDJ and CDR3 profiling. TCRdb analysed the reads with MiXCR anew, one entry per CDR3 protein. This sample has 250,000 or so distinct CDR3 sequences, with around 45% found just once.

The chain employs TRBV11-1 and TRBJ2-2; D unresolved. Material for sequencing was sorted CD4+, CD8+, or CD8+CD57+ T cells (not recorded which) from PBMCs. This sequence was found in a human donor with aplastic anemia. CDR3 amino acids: CASSPGITGELFF. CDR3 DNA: TGTGCCAGCAGCCCAGGTATTACCGGGGAGCTGTTTTTT.